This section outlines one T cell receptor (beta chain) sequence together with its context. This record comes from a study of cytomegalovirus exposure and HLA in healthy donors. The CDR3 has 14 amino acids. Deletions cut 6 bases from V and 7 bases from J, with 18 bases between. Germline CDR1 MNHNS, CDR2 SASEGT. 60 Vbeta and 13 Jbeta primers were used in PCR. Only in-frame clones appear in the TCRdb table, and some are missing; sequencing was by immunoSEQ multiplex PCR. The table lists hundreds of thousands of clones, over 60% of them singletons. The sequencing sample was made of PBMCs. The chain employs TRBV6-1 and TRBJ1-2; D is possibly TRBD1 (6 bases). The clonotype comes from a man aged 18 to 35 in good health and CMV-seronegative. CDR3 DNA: TGTGCCAGCAGCCAAGACAGGAGGAGGACTGGCTACACCTTC. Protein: CASSQDRRRTGYTF.